This T cell receptor beta chain stems from a study of cytomegalovirus exposure and HLA in healthy donors. Across the whole study: As released early, the data held about 85 million unique TCRs from HLA-typed donors. Study results and limitations: Presence/absence analysis assumed near-uniform sequencing depth across donors. Productive rates of about 87% or about 30% were seen for most TCR beta V segments in an earlier analysis.

Concerning this clone itself: The antigen is undetermined.

This PCR relied on a set of 60 Vbeta primers and 13 Jbeta primers. Sequenced by immunoSEQ multiplex PCR; TCRdb stores in-frame clones only, minus some. There are 60,000 to 75,000 clones in the sample; more than 80% occur only once, and 9.5% to 13% lies in the top ten. V lost 11 bases and J 4 bases, leaving 17 bases between the germline ends. The length of the CDR3 is 13 residues. CDR1 SNHLY and CDR2 FYNNEI come from the germline V gene. What was sequenced was PBMCs. The TCR originated in a woman aged 25-40 years in good health and CMV-seropositive. J is TRBJ1-1 and V is TRBV2; maybe TRBD1 (5 bases). CDR3 amino acids: CACAFGGSTEAFF. In nucleotides, the CDR3 is TGTGCCTGCGCCTTCGGGGGTAGCACTGAAGCTTTCTTT.